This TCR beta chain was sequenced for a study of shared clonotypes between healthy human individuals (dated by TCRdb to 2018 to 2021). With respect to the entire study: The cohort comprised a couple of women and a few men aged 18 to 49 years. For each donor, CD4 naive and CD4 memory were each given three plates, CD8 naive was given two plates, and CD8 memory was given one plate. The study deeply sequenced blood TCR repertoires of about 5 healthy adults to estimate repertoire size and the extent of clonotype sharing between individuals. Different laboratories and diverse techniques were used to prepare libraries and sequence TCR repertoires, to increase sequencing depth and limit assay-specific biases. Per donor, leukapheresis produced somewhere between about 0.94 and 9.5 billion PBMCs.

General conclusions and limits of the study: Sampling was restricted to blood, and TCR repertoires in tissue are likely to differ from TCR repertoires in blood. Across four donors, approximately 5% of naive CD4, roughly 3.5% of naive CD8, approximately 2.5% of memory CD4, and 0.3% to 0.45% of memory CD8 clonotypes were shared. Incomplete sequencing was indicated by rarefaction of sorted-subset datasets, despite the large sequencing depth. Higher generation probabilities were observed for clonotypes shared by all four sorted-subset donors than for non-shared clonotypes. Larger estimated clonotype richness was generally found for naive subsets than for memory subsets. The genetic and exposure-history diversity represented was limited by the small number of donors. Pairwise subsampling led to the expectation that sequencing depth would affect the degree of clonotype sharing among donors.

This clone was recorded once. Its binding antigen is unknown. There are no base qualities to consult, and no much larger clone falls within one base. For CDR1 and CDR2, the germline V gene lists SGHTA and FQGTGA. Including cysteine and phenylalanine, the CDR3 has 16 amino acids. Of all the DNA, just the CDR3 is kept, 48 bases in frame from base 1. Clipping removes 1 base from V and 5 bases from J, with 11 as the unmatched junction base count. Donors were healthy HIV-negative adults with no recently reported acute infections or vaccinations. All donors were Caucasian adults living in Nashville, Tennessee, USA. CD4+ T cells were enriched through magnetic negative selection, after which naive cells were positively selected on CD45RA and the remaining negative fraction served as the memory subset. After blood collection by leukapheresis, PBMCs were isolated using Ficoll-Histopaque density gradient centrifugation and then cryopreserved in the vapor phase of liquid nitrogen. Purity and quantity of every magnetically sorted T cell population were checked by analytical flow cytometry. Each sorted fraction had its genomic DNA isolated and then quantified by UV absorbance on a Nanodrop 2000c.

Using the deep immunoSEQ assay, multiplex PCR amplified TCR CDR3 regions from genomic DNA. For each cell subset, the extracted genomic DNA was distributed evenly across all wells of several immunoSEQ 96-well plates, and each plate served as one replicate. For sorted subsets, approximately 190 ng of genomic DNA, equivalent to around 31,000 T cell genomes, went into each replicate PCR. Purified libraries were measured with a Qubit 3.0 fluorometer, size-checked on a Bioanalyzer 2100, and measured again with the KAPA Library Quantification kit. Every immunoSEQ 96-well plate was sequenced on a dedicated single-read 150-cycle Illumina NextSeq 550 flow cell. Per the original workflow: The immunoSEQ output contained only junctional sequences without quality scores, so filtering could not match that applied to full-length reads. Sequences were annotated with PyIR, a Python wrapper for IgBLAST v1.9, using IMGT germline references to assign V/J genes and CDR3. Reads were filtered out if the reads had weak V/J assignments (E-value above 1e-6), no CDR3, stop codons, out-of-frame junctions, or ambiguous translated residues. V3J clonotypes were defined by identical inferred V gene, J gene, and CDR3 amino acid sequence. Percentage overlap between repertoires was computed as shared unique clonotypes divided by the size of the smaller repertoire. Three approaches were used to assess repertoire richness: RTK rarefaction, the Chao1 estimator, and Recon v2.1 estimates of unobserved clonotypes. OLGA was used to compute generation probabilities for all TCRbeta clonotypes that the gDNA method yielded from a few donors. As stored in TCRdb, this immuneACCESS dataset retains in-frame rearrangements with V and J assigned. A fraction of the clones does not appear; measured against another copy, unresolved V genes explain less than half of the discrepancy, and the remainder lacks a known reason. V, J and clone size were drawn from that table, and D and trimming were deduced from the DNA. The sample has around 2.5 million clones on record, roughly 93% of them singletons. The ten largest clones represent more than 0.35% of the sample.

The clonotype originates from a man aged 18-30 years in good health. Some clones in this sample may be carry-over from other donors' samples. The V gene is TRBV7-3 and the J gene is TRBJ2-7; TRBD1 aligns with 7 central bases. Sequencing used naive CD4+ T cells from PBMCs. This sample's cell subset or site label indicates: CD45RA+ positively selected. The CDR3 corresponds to CASSLKRGRRGDEQYF. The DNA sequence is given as TGTGCCAGCAGCTTAAAAAGGGGGCGGCGAGGGGACGAGCAGTACTTC.